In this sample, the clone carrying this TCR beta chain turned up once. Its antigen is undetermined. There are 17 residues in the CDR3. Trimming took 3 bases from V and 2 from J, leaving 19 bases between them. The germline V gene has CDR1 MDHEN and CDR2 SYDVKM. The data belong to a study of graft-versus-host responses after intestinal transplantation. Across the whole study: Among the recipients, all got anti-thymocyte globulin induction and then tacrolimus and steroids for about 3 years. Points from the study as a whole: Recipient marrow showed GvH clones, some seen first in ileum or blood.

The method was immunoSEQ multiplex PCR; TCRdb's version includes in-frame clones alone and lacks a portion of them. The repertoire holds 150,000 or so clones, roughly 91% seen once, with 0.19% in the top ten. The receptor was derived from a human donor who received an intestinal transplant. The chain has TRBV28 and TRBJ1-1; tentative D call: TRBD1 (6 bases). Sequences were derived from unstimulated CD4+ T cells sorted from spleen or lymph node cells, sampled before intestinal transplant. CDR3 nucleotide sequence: TGTGCCAGCAGTTTCCCCGGGGGAGGGGGAATTAACACTGAAGCTTTCTTT. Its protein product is CASSFPGGGGINTEAFF. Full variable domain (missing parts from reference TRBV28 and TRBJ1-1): DVKVTQSSRYLVKRTGEKVFLECVQDMDHENMFWYRQDPGLGLRLIYFSYDVKMKEKGDIPEGYSVSREKKERFSLILESASTNQTSMYLCASSFPGGGGINTEAFFGQGTRLTVV.